This T cell receptor beta chain was captured in a study of blood T cell repertoires in COVID-19. Turning to the study itself: COVID-19 samples, acute and convalescent, were from the United States, Italy and Spain. In each case, the material was cDNA or gDNA derived from T cells, B-cell-depleted T cells, or PBMCs.

Authors' methods: Reference gene primer amplification in the assay estimated nucleated cell counts. This table comes from immunoSEQ multiplex PCR, and its TCRdb copy is limited to in-frame clones, with some not included. The V and J calls and clone size are taken from that table; D and trimming were inferred from the DNA. The repertoire holds around 250,000 clones, with around 87% as singletons. Germline V gene data show CDR1 as SEHNR and CDR2 as FQNEAQ (reference sequence). CDR3 length: 15 amino acids. The J segment lost 4 bases and the V segment lost 5 bases, leaving 9 bases of the junction unmatched.

The receptor's source is a woman in her seventies with active or convalescent COVID-19. The sample consisted of peripheral blood. The chain employs TRBV7-9 and TRBJ2-7; 9 positions agree with TRBD1. The CDR3 nucleotides read TGTGCCAGCAGCGCCTTGGACAGGGGTGAATACGAGCAGTACTTC. It translates to CASSALDRGEYEQYF.